The source of this T cell receptor (beta chain) is a study of T cell changes during pregnancy in multiple sclerosis. Here immunoSEQ multiplex PCR was the method, and the copy in TCRdb shows in-frame clones only, minus some. The sample includes just under 45,000 clones, around 90% of them seen just once. With 7 bases clipped from V and 6 bases from J, the junction kept 7 bases outside the gene matches. CDR3 length: 14 amino acids. Germline loops: CDR1 SGHRS, CDR2 YFSETQ. The sequence was collected from a female donor with multiple sclerosis, enrolled in a pregnancy study. Source: CD4+ T cells from peripheral blood mononuclear cells, taken in the first trimester of pregnancy. V is TRBV5-1 and J is TRBJ1-6, with TRBD1 identical over 7 bases. CDR3 region: CASASGTVNSPLHF. The CDR3 DNA reads TGCGCCAGCGCCTCCGGGACAGTTAATTCACCCCTCCACTTT.